One T cell receptor (beta chain) is described in this entry. What it binds is not known. This entry comes from a study of T cell repertoires in cytomegalovirus infection. General study findings and limits: HLA-C-restricted CMV clonotypes gave the most frequent clonotype in two of eight donors.

TCRdb reprocessed the reads via MiXCR and lists one record per CDR3 protein. The sample records about 470,000 distinct CDR3 sequences, roughly 43% being singletons. This clonotype was obtained from a human donor in good health (CMV status not recorded). Some clones in this sample may be carry-over from other donors' samples. This specimen consisted of cultured PBMCs, obtained from culture after CMV antigen stimulation.

The CDR3 region has the DNA TGTGCCAGCAGCTTAGTATGGTGGCAGCCTTCTCGCGAGCAGTACTTC. Protein sequence: CASSLVWWQPSREQYF. The genes are TRBV7-2 and TRBJ2-7; D gene uncertain. The CDR3 spans 16 residues. Trimming left V 1 base short and J 6 bases short, with 19 bases between. The germline V gene encodes CDR1 SGHTA and CDR2 FQGNSA.